Included here is one TCR beta chain sequence, with context. What it binds is unknown. Profiled with immunoSEQ multiplex PCR; TCRdb holds only in-frame clones, not every one. The sample lists 120,000 to 150,000 clones, about 90% occurring once. These data originate in a study of T cell responses to AZD1222 COVID-19 vaccine. Whole-study findings and limits: The donors showed a predominance of white British ancestry and of females, with possible underestimation of clonal diversity. Spike-specific TCR repertoires showed rising breadth and depth after two AZD1222 doses. Only a handful of AZD1222 recipients, more than five in all, had baseline seropositivity.

Sequenced material: peripheral blood, taken 28 days after the second dose of the MenACWY control vaccine. This receptor was obtained from an adult who received the MenACWY meningococcal vaccine as a control.

The CDR3 DNA sequence: TGTGCCAGCTCGTCCCCAGCTAACTATGGCTACACCTTC. Translation: CASSSPANYGYTF. The V call is TRBV28, the J call TRBJ1-2; the D is unclear. Trimming took off 8 bases at V and 0 bases at J, with 10 bases between the two ends. The CDR3 is 13 residues long. Per germline, CDR1 MDHEN and CDR2 SYDVKM.